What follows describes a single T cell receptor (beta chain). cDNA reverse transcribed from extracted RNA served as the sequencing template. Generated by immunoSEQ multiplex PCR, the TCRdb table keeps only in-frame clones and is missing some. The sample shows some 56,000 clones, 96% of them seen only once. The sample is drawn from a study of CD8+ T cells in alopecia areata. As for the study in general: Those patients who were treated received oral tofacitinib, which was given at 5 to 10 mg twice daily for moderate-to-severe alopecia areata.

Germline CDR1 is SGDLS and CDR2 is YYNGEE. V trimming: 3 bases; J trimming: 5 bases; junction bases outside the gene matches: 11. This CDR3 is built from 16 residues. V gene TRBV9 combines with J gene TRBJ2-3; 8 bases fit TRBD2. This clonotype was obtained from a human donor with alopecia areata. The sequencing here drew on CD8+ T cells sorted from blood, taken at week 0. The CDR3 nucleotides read TGTGCCAGCAGCGACCCCGGGGGGGTCGGACGAGATACGCAGTATTTT. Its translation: CASSDPGGVGRDTQYF.